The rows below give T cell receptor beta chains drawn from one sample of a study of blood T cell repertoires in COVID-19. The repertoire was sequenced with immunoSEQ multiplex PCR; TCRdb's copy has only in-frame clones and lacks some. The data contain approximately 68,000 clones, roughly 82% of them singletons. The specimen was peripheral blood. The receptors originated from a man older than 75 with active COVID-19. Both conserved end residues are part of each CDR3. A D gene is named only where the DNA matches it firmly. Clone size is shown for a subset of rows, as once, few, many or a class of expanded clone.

CASSSRVSVNVLTF,TGTGCCAGCAGCTCCAGGGTTTCGGTGAACGTCCTGACTTTC,.,.,TRBV7-2,TRBJ2-6
CASSAGQLYEQYF,TGTGCCAGCAGCGCAGGACAGCTCTACGAGCAGTACTTC,.,.,TRBV9,TRBJ2-7
CASSVPGQGAAEAFF,TGTGCCAGTAGTGTACCGGGACAGGGAGCGGCTGAAGCTTTCTTT,.,TRBD1,TRBV19,TRBJ1-1
CASSLGQGVDTQYF,TGTGCCAGCAGCTTAGGACAGGGTGTCGATACGCAGTATTTT,.,TRBD1,TRBV7-3,TRBJ2-3
CASSLDGGGTTDTQYF,TGCGCCAGCAGCTTGGATGGCGGGGGGACCACAGATACGCAGTATTTT,.,TRBD2,TRBV5-1,TRBJ2-3
CASSVTPGLAWDEQFF,TGTGCCAGCAGTGTTACCCCGGGACTAGCGTGGGATGAGCAGTTCTTC,.,TRBD2,TRBV2,TRBJ2-1
CASSLSGGTQYF,TGTGCCAGCAGTTTATCCGGGGGGACCCAGTACTTC,.,.,TRBV27,TRBJ2-5
CASTTDGGPIQPQHF,TGTGCCAGTACTACGGACGGGGGGCCGATTCAGCCCCAGCATTTT,.,.,TRBV19,TRBJ1-5
CASSSLTSGEDTQYF,TGTGCCAGCAGTTCCCTTACTAGCGGGGAAGATACCCAGTACTTC,.,TRBD2,TRBV6-5,TRBJ2-5
CASSRLGQGIYEQYF,TGTGCCAGCAGCCGGTTGGGACAGGGGATATACGAGCAGTACTTC,few,TRBD1,TRBV6-2/TRBV6-3,TRBJ2-7
CASRRQGLSTDTQYF,TGTGCCAGCAGAAGACAGGGGTTGAGCACAGATACGCAGTATTTT,.,TRBD1,TRBV2,TRBJ2-3
CASSPPSGFGTDTQYF,TGTGCCAGCAGCCCCCCCTCGGGGTTCGGCACAGATACGCAGTATTTT,.,.,TRBV5-5,TRBJ2-3
CASSSTGGNYNEQFF,TGTGCCAGCAGCTCGACAGGGGGGAATTACAATGAGCAGTTCTTC,.,TRBD1,TRBV7-3,TRBJ2-1
CASSEVASAPNIQYF,TGTGCCAGCAGTGAAGTAGCTAGCGCTCCAAACATTCAGTACTTC,.,.,TRBV6-1,TRBJ2-4
CASSLVDRNIGDEKLFF,TGTGCCAGCAGCTTAGTGGATCGGAATATCGGAGATGAAAAACTGTTTTTT,.,.,TRBV7-6,TRBJ1-4
CASSETGQSYYNEQFF,TGTGCCAGCAGCGAGACGGGACAGAGTTACTACAATGAGCAGTTCTTC,.,TRBD1,TRBV9,TRBJ2-1
CASSQYGRNEQFF,TGTGCCAGCAGCCAATACGGGAGGAATGAGCAGTTCTTC,.,TRBD2,TRBV7-7,TRBJ2-1
CASSFGEGWGYGYTF,TGTGCCAGCAGCTTTGGGGAGGGATGGGGCTATGGCTACACCTTC,.,.,TRBV7-9,TRBJ1-2
CASRGSQTSGRQTSTDTQYF,TGCGCCAGCAGAGGTTCCCAAACTAGCGGAAGACAAACTAGCACAGATACGCAGTATTTT,once,TRBD2,TRBV5-1,TRBJ2-3
CASSPLTGGEETQYF,TGTGCCAGCAGCCCTCTGACAGGGGGCGAAGAGACCCAGTACTTC,.,TRBD1,TRBV14,TRBJ2-5
CATSRGPGGIGAFF,TGTGCCACCAGCAGAGGACCAGGGGGGATCGGAGCTTTCTTT,.,TRBD1,TRBV15,TRBJ1-1
CASRNRGLSGNTIYF,TGTGCCAGCAGAAACAGGGGGCTGTCTGGAAACACCATATATTTT,.,TRBD1,TRBV7-2,TRBJ1-3
CASSAGDSYSNQPQHF,TGTGCCAGCAGTGCGGGGGACAGTTATAGCAATCAGCCCCAGCATTTT,once,TRBD1,TRBV6-1,TRBJ1-5
CASSLAGGQNIQYF,TGTGCCAGCAGTTTAGCGGGGGGCCAAAACATTCAGTACTTC,.,TRBD2,TRBV28,TRBJ2-4
CASSRGRAATGRGTQYF,TGTGCCAGCAGCCGAGGGAGGGCGGCGACTGGGAGGGGGACCCAGTACTTC,.,TRBD2,TRBV3-1/TRBV3-2,TRBJ2-5
CASRFSGRAGEQFF,TGTGCCAGCAGGTTTAGCGGGAGGGCGGGGGAGCAGTTCTTC,.,TRBD2,TRBV11-1,TRBJ2-1
CASSPIDRNTEAFF,TGTGCCAGCTCACCCATTGACAGGAACACTGAAGCTTTCTTT,few,.,TRBV18,TRBJ1-1
CASSNPCRGNTDTQYF,TGTGCCAGCAGCAATCCGTGTAGAGGGAACACAGATACGCAGTATTTT,.,.,TRBV21-1,TRBJ2-3
CASSVAASGHSTDTQYF,TGTGCCAGCAGCGTAGCGGCTAGCGGACATAGCACAGATACGCAGTATTTT,.,TRBD2,TRBV9,TRBJ2-3
CASTLAGDSNTGELFF,TGTGCCAGCACGCTAGCGGGGGACTCGAACACCGGGGAGCTGTTTTTT,.,TRBD2,TRBV5-5,TRBJ2-2